The TCR beta chain under discussion was sequenced for a study of blood T cell repertoires in COVID-19. At the level of the study: From the United States, Italy and Spain came samples of acute and convalescent COVID-19. T cells, B-cell-depleted T cells, or PBMCs provided the cDNA or gDNA that served as material.

Assay: immunoSEQ multiplex PCR; the TCRdb copy retains only in-frame clones and omits some. The sample carries 100,000 to 150,000 clones, just under 80% recorded once. Trimming removed 3 bases from V and 6 bases from J; junction bases left unmatched: 13. CDR1 is KGHSH, CDR2 LQKENI, per germline. The CDR3 consists of 17 residues. This chain links TRBV18 with TRBJ2-1, with 8 positions matching TRBD2. Source material: peripheral blood. This clonotype was obtained from a human donor in a cohort sampled during active COVID-19. CDR3 loop: CASSPPGRLAGINEQFF. In DNA form, the CDR3 reads TGTGCCAGCTCACCCCCCGGGAGATTAGCGGGGATCAATGAGCAGTTCTTC.